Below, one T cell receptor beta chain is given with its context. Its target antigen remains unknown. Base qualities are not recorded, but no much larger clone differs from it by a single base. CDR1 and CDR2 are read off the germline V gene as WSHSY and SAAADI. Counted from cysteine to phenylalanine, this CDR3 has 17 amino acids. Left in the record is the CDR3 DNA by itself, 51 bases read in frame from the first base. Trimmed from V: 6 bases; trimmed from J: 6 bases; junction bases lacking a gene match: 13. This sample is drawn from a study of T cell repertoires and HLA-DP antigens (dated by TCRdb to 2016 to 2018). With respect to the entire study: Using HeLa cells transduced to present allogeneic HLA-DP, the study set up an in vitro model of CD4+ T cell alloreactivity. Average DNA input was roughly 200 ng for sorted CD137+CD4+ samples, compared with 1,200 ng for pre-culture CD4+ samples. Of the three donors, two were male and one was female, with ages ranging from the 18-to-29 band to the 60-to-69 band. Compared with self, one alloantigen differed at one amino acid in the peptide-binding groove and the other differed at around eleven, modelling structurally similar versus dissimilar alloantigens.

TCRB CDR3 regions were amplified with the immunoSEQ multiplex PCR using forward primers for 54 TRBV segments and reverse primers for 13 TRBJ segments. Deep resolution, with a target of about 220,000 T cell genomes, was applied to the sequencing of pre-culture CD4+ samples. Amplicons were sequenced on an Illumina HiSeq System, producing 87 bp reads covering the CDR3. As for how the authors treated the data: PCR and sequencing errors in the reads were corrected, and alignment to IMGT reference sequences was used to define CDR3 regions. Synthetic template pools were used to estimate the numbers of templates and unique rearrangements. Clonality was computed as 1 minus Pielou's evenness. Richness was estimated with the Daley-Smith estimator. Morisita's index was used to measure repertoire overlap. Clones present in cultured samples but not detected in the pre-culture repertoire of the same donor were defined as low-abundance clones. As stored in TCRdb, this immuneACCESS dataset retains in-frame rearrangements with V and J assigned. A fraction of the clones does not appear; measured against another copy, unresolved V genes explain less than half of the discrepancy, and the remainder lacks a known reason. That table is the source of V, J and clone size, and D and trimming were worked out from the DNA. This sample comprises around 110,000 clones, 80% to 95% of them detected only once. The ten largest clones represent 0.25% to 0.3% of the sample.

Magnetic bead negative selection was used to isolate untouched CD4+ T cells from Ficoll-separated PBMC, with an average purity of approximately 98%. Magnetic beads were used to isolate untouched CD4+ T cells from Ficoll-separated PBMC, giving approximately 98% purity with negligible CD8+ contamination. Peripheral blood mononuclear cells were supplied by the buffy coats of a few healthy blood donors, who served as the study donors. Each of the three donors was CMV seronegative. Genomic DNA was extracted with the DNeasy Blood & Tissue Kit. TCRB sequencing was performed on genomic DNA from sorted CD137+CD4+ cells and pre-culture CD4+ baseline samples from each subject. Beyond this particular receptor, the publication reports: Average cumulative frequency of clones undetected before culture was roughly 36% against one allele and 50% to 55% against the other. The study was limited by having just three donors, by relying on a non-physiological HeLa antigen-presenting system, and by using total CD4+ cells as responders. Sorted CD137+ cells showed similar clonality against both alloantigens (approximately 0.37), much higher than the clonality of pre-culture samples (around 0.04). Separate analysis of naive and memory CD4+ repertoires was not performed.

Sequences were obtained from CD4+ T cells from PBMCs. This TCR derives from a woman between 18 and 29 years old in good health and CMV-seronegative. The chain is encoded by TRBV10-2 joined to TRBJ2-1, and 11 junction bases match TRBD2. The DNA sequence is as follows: TGCGCCAGCAGAAGAAAAGTAGCGGGAGGGAGATTCAATGAGCAGTTCTTC. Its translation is CASRRKVAGGRFNEQFF.